Listed below are T cell receptor beta chains from one sample, sequenced in a study of T cell responses to AZD1222 COVID-19 vaccine. Method: immunoSEQ multiplex PCR; TCRdb's copy keeps in-frame clones and lacks some. Here the sample spans around 130,000 clones, 85% to 90% being singletons. Sequences were derived from peripheral blood, sampled on day 0 of AZD1222 vaccination. The receptors derive from an adult in good health. Both conserved end residues are part of each CDR3. The D gene is left open where the match is weak. Size tells how often a clone was seen (once, few, many) or the class of an expanded clone, and some rows leave it out.

size | J | D | V | DNA | CDR3
NA | TRBJ2-7 | NA | TRBV5-8 | TGTGCCAGCAGCTTTTATGGTGGTGGAGCGCGTTCCTACGAGCAGTACTTC | CASSFYGGGARSYEQYF
NA | TRBJ2-7 | NA | TRBV12-3/TRBV12-4 | TGTGCCAGCAGTTTACTGGATTCCTACGAGCAGTACTTC | CASSLLDSYEQYF
once | TRBJ1-2 | TRBD1 | TRBV12-3/TRBV12-4 | TGTGCCAGCAGCCAGGGACAGTATGGTGGCTACACCTTC | CASSQGQYGGYTF
NA | TRBJ2-1 | TRBD1 | TRBV9 | TGTGCCAGCAGCGCCAGGGGGCGGAACAATGAGCAGTTCTTC | CASSARGRNNEQFF
NA | TRBJ2-3 | NA | TRBV5-4 | TGTGCCAGCAGCTTGGGGCTAGGGACAGATACGCAGTATTTT | CASSLGLGTDTQYF
NA | TRBJ1-6 | NA | TRBV19 | TGTGCCAGTAGTATTTTGGGGGCGAGGAATTCACCCCTCCACTTT | CASSILGARNSPLHF
NA | TRBJ2-1 | NA | TRBV30 | TGTGCCTGGAGGCCGTACCCACAGATCAAACCGGACCATGAGCAGTTCTTC | CAWRPYPQIKPDHEQFF
NA | TRBJ1-4 | NA | TRBV2 | TGTGCCAGCAGAACCTCCGATGAAAAACTGTTTTTT | CASRTSDEKLFF
few | TRBJ1-2 | NA | TRBV29-1 | TGCAGCGCTCGGACAGACCACTATGGCTACACCTTC | CSARTDHYGYTF
NA | TRBJ1-2 | NA | TRBV3-1/TRBV3-2 | TGTGCCAGCAGCCAAGGAATCGGAGGGGCAGGTGGCTACACCTTC | CASSQGIGGAGGYTF
NA | TRBJ2-1 | TRBD2 | TRBV2 | TGTGCCAGCAGGACGGCCCGGACTAGTGTGTACAATGAGCAGTTCTTC | CASRTARTSVYNEQFF
NA | TRBJ2-3 | TRBD2 | TRBV9 | TGTGCCAGCAGCGTTCAGACTAGCGGGGGAGAGAACACAGATACGCAGTATTTT | CASSVQTSGGENTDTQYF
few | TRBJ1-2 | NA | TRBV4-3 | TGCGCCAGCAGCCAAGATTTAGGTCCCGGGTCATATGGCTACACCTTC | CASSQDLGPGSYGYTF
once | TRBJ2-7 | NA | TRBV7-6 | TGTGCCAGCAGCTTAGGCGGCCTGGGGGAGCAGTACTTC | CASSLGGLGEQYF
few | TRBJ2-6 | TRBD2 | TRBV6-1 | TGTGCCAGCAGTGAAGTTGAGGTTATTGGACTAGTTAGGTCTGGGGCCAACGTCCTGACTTTC | CASSEVEVIGLVRSGANVLTF
NA | TRBJ2-2 | NA | TRBV6-5 | TGTGCCAGCAGTTACGTGGTTAGAGGGGAGCTGTTTTTT | CASSYVVRGELFF
NA | TRBJ2-7 | TRBD2 | TRBV2 | TGTGCCAGCAGTGCCAGCGGGAGGGTAAACGAGCAGTACTTC | CASSASGRVNEQYF
NA | TRBJ1-1 | NA | TRBV5-1 | TGCGCCAGCAGCCTCGGGACGGACAATCCTCGAGCTTTCTTT | CASSLGTDNPRAFF
NA | TRBJ2-7 | NA | TRBV27 | TGTGCCAGCAGTTTAAACCTTGGACAAGGCGAGCAGTACTTC | CASSLNLGQGEQYF
NA | TRBJ1-1 | NA | TRBV4-3 | TGCGCCAGCAGCCAAGTCTTGTGGAACACTGAAGCTTTCTTT | CASSQVLWNTEAFF
NA | TRBJ1-2 | NA | TRBV11-2 | TGTGCCAGCAGCTCCATAAGGGGCAACTATGGCTACACCTTC | CASSSIRGNYGYTF
once | TRBJ1-5 | TRBD1 | TRBV28 | TGTGCCAGCAGGAAATCTCAGGGGGCTCTTTCCAATCAGCCCCAGCATTTT | CASRKSQGALSNQPQHF
NA | TRBJ2-7 | TRBD1 | TRBV19 | TGTGCCAGTAGTATCGGCAGACAGGGCTACGAGCAGTACTTC | CASSIGRQGYEQYF
once | TRBJ2-2 | NA | TRBV7-9 | TGTGCCAGCAGCTTAGGTTCTAACACCGGGGAGCTGTTTTTT | CASSLGSNTGELFF
few | TRBJ1-3 | NA | TRBV2 | TGTGCCAGCAGTGGGAGCCCCCGGACAGACTCTGGAAACACCATATATTTT | CASSGSPRTDSGNTIYF
few | TRBJ2-1 | TRBD2 | TRBV7-8 | TGTGCCAGCAGCTCCCGGGACTATAACAATGAGCAGTTCTTC | CASSSRDYNNEQFF
NA | TRBJ2-2 | NA | TRBV5-6 | TGTGCCAGCAGCTTGGCGGTCACCGGGGAGCTGTTTTTT | CASSLAVTGELFF
NA | TRBJ1-1 | NA | TRBV19 | TGTGCCAGTGGGGCAGGAGAAGCTTTTTTT | CASGAGEAFF
NA | TRBJ2-7 | NA | TRBV4-1 | TGCGCCAGCAGCCAAGAGTCACAGGGTAGGGAGCAGTACTTC | CASSQESQGREQYF
once | TRBJ2-3 | NA | TRBV28 | TGTGCCACATCGACAGACACAGATACGCAGTATTTT | CATSTDTDTQYF
NA | TRBJ2-5 | NA | TRBV6-5 | TGTGCCAGCATCTACCGGACCCAGTACTTC | CASIYRTQYF
NA | TRBJ1-3 | NA | TRBV5-6 | TGTGCCAGCTCAGGGTCTGGAAACACCATATATTTT | CASSGSGNTIYF
NA | TRBJ2-5 | NA | TRBV30 | TGTGCCTGCCTTAGCGGTTCGGAGACCCAGTACTTC | CACLSGSETQYF
NA | TRBJ2-1 | TRBD1 | TRBV19 | TGTGCCAGTAGTCCGGGACAGGGTATTTCTGAGCAGTTCTTC | CASSPGQGISEQFF
NA | TRBJ2-1 | NA | TRBV12-2 | TGTGCAAGTCGCTTAAGAGAGCGGGGGGACGGAACCAGCGAGCAGTTCTTC | CASRLRERGDGTSEQFF
NA | TRBJ1-2 | NA | TRBV13 | TGTGCCAGCAGCTTAAGAGGAGGCTACACCTTC | CASSLRGGYTF
NA | TRBJ1-5 | NA | TRBV6-2/TRBV6-3 | TGTGCCAGCAGTTACATGGGGGGCAATCAGCCCCAGCATTTT | CASSYMGGNQPQHF
NA | TRBJ2-7 | TRBD1 | TRBV11-2 | TGTGCCAGCAGCCCAGGGACAGGAAATTACGAGCAGTACTTC | CASSPGTGNYEQYF
NA | TRBJ1-2 | NA | TRBV9 | TGTGCCAGCAGCGTACAGGGCGGTATGAGCTATGGCTACACCTTC | CASSVQGGMSYGYTF
few | TRBJ2-3 | NA | TRBV4-3 | TGCGCCAGCAGCCAAGATTCAGCTGCAGATACGCAGTATTTT | CASSQDSAADTQYF
NA | TRBJ2-2 | NA | TRBV28 | TGTGCCAGCAGTTTTCATGGAAGGGGGACCGGGGAGCTGTTTTTT | CASSFHGRGTGELFF
NA | TRBJ1-2 | NA | TRBV15 | TGTGCCACCAGCAGAGTTAGGGCCTTTAACTATGGCTACACCTTC | CATSRVRAFNYGYTF
NA | TRBJ1-5 | NA | TRBV6-1 | TGTGCCAGCAGTGGAAGGGCCCTGAGTCGCAATCAGCCCCAGCATTTT | CASSGRALSRNQPQHF
NA | TRBJ1-1 | NA | TRBV25-1 | TGTGCCAGCAGTGTGTCTCTGGACACTGAAGCTTTCTTT | CASSVSLDTEAFF
NA | TRBJ2-1 | TRBD1 | TRBV11-2 | TGTGCCAGCAGCCCAAGGACAGGGGTAGTCAATGAGCAGTTCTTC | CASSPRTGVVNEQFF
NA | TRBJ2-1 | TRBD2 | TRBV7-2 | TGTGCCAGCAGTCGGACTAGCGGGGACAATGAGCAGTTCTTC | CASSRTSGDNEQFF
NA | TRBJ1-4 | NA | TRBV18 | TGTGCCAGCTCACATGACAGGACCTATAATGAAAAACTGTTTTTT | CASSHDRTYNEKLFF
NA | TRBJ2-3 | TRBD2 | TRBV3-1/TRBV3-2 | TGTGCCAGCAGCCCGACTAGCGGAAGCACAGATACGCAGTATTTT | CASSPTSGSTDTQYF
NA | TRBJ1-1 | TRBD1 | TRBV9 | TGTGCCAGCAGCGAACAGGGGGATACTGAAGCTTTCTTT | CASSEQGDTEAFF